This T cell receptor (beta chain) is drawn from a study of a mutant IDH1 vaccine in newly diagnosed glioma. Study-wide results and caveats: Pseudoprogression seemed unrelated to changes in top peripheral T cell clonotypes.

This clone was seen just once. What it binds is not known. Noted time point: baseline, week 1 (first vaccination visit). The treatment was: pre-vaccination baseline after standard-of-care therapy. V was clipped by 3 bases and J by 2 bases; unmatched bases: 6. CDR3 length equals 15 residues. Germline assignment: CDR1 LNHNV and CDR2 YYDKDF (reference sequence). Clones were read by immunoSEQ multiplex PCR, and TCRdb kept only the in-frame ones, dropping some. Among roughly 70,000 clones listed, just over 85% were seen once. Sequences were derived from PBMCs, sampled from a glioma patient treated with radiotherapy, temozolomide or both. The gene calls are TRBV15 and TRBJ1-2; TRBD1 matches 7 bases. The TCR was taken from a young man with glioma. The CDR3 loop is CATSSLTGSNYGYTF. The CDR3 nucleotides are TGTGCCACCAGCAGCTTGACAGGGTCCAACTATGGCTACACCTTC.